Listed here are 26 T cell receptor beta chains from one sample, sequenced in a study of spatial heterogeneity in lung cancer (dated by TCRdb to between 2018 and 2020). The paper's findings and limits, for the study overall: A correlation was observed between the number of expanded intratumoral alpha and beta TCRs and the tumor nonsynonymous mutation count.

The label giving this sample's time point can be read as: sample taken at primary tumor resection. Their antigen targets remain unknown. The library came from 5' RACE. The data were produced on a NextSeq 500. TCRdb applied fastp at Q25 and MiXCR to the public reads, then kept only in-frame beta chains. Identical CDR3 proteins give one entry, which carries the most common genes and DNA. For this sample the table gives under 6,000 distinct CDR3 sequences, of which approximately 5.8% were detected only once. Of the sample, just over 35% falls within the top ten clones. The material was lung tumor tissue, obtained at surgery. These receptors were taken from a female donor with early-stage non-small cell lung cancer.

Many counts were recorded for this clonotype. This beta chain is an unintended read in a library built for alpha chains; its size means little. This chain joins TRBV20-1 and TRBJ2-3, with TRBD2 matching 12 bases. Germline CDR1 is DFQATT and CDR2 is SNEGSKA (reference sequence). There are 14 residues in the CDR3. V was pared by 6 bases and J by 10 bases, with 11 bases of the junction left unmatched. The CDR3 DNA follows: TGCAGTGCCCCTACTAGCGGGGGGTACTTTGCGCAGTATTTT. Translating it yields CSAPTSGGYFAQYF.

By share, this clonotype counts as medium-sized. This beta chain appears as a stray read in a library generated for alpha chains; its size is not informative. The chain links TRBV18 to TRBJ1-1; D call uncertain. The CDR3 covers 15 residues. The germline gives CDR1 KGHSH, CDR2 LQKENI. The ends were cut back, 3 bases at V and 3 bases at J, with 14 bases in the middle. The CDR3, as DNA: TGTGCCAGCTCACCTTTTAATCAGAAAGACACTGAAGCTTTCTTT. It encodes CASSPFNQKDTEAFF.

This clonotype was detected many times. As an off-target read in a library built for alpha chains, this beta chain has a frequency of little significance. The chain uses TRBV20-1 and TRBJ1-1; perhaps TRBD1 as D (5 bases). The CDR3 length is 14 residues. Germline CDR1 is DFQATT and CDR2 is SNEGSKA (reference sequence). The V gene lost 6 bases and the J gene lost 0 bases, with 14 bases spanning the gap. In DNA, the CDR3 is TGCAGTGCCGTCTGGTTAGGGGTGAACACTGAAGCTTTCTTT. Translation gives CSAVWLGVNTEAFF.

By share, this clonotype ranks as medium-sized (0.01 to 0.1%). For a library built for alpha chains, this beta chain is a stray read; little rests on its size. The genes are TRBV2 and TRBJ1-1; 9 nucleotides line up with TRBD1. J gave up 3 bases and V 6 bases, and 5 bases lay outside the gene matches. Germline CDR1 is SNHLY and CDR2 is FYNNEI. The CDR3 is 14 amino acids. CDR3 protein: CASSHRGLDTEAFF. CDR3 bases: TGTGCCAGCAGCCACAGGGGGCTGGACACTGAAGCTTTCTTT.

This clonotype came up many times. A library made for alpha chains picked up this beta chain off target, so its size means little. The CDR3 bases are TGTGCCAGCAGCGGGGGGTTCACAGATACGCAGTATTTT. It yields the protein CASSGGFTDTQYF. The gene calls are TRBV3-1 and TRBJ2-3, with D perhaps matching TRBD2 (6 bases). V lost 5 bases and J lost 2, with 8 bases in between. The CDR3 contains 13 residues. Germline assignment: CDR1 LGHDT and CDR2 YNNKEL (reference sequence).

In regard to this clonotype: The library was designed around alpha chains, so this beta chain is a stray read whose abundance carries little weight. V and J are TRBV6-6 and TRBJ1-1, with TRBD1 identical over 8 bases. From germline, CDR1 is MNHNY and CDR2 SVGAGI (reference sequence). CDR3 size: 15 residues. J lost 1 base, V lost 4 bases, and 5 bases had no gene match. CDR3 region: CASSSNDRGNTEAFF. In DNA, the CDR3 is TGTGCCAGCAGTTCCAATGACAGGGGGAACACTGAAGCTTTCTTT.

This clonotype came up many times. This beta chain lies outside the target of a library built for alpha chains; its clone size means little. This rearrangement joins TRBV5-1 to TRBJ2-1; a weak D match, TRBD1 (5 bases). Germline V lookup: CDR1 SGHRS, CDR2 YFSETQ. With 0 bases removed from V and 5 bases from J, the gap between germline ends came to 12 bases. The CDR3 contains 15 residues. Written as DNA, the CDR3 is TGCGCCAGCAGCTTGGGCCAGGGATCCCACAATGAGCAGTTCTTC. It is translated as CASSLGQGSHNEQFF.

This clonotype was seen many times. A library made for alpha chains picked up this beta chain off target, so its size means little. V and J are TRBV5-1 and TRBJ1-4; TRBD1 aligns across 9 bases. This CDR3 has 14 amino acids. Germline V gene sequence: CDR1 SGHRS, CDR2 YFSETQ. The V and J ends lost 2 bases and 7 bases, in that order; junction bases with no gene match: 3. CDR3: CASSLRQGGEKLFF. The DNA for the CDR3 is TGCGCCAGCAGCTTAAGACAGGGGGGTGAAAAACTGTTTTTT.

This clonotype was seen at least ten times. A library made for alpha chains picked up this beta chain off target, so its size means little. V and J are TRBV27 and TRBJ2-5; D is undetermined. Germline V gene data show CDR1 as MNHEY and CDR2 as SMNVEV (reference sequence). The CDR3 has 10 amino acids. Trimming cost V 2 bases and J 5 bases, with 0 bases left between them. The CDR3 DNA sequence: TGTGCCAGCAGTTTAGAGACCCAGTACTTC. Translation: CASSLETQYF.

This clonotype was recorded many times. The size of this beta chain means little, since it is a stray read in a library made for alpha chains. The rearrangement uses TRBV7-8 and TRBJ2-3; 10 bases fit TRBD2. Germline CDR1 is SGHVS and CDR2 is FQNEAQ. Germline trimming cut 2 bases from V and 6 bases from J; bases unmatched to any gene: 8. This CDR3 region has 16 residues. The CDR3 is CASSLRAGGSADTQYF. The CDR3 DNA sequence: TGTGCCAGCAGCTTAAGAGCGGGAGGGTCTGCGGATACGCAGTATTTT. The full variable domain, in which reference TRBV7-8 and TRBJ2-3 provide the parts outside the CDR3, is GAGVSQSPRYKVAKRGQDVALRCDPISGHVSLFWYQQALGQGPEFLTYFQNEAQLDKSGLPSDRFFAERPEGSVSTLKIQRTQQEDSAVYLCASSLRAGGSADTQYFGPGTRLTVL.

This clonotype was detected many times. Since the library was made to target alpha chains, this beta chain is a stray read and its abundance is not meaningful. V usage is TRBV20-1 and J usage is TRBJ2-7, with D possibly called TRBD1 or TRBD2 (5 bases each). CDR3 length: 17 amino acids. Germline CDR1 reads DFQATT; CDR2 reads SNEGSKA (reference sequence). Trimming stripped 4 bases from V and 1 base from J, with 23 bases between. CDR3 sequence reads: CSATGPPGTQGSYEQYF. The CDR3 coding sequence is TGCAGTGCTACGGGCCCCCCAGGGACCCAGGGATCCTACGAGCAGTACTTC.

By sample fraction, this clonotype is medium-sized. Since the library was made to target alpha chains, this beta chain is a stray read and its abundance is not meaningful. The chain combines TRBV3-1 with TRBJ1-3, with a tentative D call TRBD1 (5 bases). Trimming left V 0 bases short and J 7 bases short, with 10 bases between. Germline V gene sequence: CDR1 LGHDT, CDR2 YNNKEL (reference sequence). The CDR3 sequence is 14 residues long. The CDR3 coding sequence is TGTGCCAGCAGCCAAGACCCAGGGCTGAACACCATATATTTT. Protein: CASSQDPGLNTIYF.

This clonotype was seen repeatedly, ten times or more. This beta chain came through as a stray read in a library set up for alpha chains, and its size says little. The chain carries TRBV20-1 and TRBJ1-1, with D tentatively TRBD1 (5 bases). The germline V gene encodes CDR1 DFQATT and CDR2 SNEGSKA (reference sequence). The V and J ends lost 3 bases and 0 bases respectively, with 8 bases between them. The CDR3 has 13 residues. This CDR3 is CSASGQLNTEAFF. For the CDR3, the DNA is TGCAGTGCTAGTGGACAATTGAACACTGAAGCTTTCTTT.

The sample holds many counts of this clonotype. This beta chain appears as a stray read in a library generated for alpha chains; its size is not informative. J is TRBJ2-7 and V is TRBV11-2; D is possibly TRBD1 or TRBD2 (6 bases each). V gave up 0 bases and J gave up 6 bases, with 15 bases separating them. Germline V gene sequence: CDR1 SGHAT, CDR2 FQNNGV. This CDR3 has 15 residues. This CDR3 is CASSLDPGAQGEQYF. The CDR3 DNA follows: TGTGCCAGCAGCTTAGACCCGGGGGCGCAAGGCGAGCAGTACTTC.

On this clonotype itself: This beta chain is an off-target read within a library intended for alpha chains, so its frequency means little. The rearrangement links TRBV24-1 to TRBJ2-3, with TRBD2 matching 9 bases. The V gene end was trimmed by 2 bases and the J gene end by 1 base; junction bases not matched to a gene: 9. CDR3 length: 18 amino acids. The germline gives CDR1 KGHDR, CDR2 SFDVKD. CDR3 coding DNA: TGTGCCACCAGTGATTCGGACGGGACTAGCCTGGGCACAGATACGCAGTATTTT. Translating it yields CATSDSDGTSLGTDTQYF.

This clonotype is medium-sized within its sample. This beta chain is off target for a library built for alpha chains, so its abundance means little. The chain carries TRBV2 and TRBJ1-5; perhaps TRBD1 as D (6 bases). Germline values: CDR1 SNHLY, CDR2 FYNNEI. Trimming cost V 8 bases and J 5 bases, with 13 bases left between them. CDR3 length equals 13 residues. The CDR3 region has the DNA TGTGCCAGCCGGGGGCAGTTCGATCAGCCCCAGCATTTT. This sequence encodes CASRGQFDQPQHF.

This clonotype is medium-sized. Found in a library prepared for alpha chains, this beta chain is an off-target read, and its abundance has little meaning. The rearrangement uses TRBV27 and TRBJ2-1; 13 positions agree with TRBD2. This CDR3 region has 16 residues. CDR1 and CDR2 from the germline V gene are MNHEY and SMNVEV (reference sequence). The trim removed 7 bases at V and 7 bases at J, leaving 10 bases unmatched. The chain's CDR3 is CASTPFGTSGTNEQFF. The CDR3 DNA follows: TGTGCCAGCACCCCTTTTGGGACTAGCGGGACAAATGAGCAGTTCTTC.

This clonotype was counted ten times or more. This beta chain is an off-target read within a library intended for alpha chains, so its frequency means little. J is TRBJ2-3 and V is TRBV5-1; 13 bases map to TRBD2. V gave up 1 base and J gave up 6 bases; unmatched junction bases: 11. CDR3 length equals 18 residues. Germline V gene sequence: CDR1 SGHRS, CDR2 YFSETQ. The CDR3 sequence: CASSLRAQGLAGTDTQYF. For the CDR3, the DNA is TGCGCCAGCAGCTTGAGGGCCCAGGGACTAGCGGGAACGGATACGCAGTATTTT.

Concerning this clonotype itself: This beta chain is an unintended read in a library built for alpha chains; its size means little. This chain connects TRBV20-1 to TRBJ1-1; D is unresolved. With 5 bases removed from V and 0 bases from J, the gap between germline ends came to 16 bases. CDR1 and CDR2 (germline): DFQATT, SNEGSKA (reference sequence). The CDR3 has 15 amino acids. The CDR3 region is CSAAVRGLMNTEAFF. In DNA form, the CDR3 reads TGCAGTGCTGCCGTCCGAGGGCTGATGAACACTGAAGCTTTCTTT.

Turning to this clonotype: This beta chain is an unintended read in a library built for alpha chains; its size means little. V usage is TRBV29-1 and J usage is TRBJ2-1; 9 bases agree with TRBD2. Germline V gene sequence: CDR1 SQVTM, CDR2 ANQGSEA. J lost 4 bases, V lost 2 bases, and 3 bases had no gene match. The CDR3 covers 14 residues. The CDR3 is CSVELAGLYNEQFF. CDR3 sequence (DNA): TGCAGCGTTGAACTAGCGGGATTGTACAATGAGCAGTTCTTC.

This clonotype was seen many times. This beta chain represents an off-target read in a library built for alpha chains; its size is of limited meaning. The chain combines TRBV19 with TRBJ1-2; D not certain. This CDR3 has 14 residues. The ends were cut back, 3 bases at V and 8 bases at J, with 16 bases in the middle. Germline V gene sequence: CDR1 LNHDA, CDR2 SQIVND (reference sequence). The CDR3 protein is CASSMRPGDGGYTF. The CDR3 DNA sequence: TGTGCCAGTAGTATGCGCCCCGGTGACGGGGGCTACACCTTC.

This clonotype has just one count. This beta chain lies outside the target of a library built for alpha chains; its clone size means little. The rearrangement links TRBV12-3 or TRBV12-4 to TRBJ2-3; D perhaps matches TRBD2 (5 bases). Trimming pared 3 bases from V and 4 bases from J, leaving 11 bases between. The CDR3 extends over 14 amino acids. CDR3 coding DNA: TGTGCCAGCAGTTTTACCGGAGGCGCAGATACGCAGTATTTT. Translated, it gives CASSFTGGADTQYF.

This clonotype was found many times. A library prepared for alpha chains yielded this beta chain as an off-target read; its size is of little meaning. The CDR3 protein is CASSTRGEGTDTQYF. For the CDR3, the DNA is TGTGCCAGCAGCACACGGGGTGAAGGCACAGATACGCAGTATTTT. The chain employs TRBV3-1 and TRBJ2-3; possible D gene TRBD2, 5 bases. This CDR3 is 15 amino acids long. Per the germline V gene, CDR1 is LGHDT and CDR2 is YNNKEL (reference sequence). V was clipped by 5 bases and J by 1 base, with 13 bases between them.

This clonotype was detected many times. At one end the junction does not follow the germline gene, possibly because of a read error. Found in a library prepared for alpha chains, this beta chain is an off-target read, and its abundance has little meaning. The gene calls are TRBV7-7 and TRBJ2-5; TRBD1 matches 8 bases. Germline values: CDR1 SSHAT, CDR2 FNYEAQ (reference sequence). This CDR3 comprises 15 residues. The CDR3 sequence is CASSGKPDRAETQYF. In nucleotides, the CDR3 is TGTGCTAGCAGCGGAAAGCCGGACAGGGCGGAGACCCAGTACTTC.

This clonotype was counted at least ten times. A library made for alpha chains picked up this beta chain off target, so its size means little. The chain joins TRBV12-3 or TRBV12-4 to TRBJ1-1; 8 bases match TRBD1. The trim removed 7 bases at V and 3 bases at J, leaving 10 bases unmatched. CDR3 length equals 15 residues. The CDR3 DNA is TGTGCCAGCAATGTTGACAGGGGCCTCTACACTGAAGCTTTCTTT. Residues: CASNVDRGLYTEAFF.

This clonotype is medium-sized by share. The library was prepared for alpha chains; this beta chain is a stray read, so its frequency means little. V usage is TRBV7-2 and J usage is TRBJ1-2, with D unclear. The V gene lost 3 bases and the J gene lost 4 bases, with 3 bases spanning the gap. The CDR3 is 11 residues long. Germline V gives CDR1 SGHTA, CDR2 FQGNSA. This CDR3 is CASSFGYGYTF. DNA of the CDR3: TGTGCCAGCAGCTTCGGCTATGGCTACACCTTC.